A selection of T cell receptor beta chains follows, all from one sample in a study of blood T cells in healthy people across ages. In TCRdb, the 5' RACE reads were re-called with MiXCR into one record per CDR3 protein. The sample carries over 1.5 million distinct CDR3 sequences, 49% recorded once. Material for sequencing was blood. The receptors shown here come from a woman in her thirties or forties in good health. The CDR3 runs from the conserved cysteine through the conserved F or W. Each record gives: J gene, clone size, D gene, V gene, CDR3 protein, CDR3 DNA. The D gene is left open where the match is weak. Clone size appears in some rows only: once, few, many, or a class for an expanded clone.

j_gene: TRBJ1-4
abundance: -
d_gene: -
v_gene: TRBV12-3/TRBV12-4
CDR3aa: CASRRQPSSTNEKLFF
CDR3nt: TGTGCCAGCAGAAGACAGCCGTCGTCAACTAATGAAAAACTGTTTTTT

j_gene: TRBJ2-6
abundance: -
d_gene: -
v_gene: TRBV14
CDR3aa: CASSGYRVSGANVLTF
CDR3nt: TGTGCCAGCAGCGGATACAGGGTGTCTGGGGCCAACGTCCTGACTTTC

j_gene: TRBJ1-5
abundance: -
d_gene: -
v_gene: TRBV20-1
CDR3aa: CSARTSYSNQPQHF
CDR3nt: TGCAGTGCTAGAACCAGCTATAGCAATCAGCCCCAGCATTTT

j_gene: TRBJ2-7
abundance: many
d_gene: -
v_gene: TRBV6-5
CDR3aa: CASGTGAYEQYF
CDR3nt: TGTGCCAGCGGGACTGGAGCCTACGAGCAGTACTTC

j_gene: TRBJ2-5
abundance: -
d_gene: -
v_gene: TRBV7-2
CDR3aa: CASSFRSVQETQYF
CDR3nt: TGTGCCAGCAGCTTCCGTAGCGTGCAAGAGACCCAGTACTTC

j_gene: TRBJ1-1
abundance: -
d_gene: TRBD1
v_gene: TRBV27
CDR3aa: CASSHRTGQGGTEAFF
CDR3nt: TGTGCCAGCAGTCATCGTACGGGGCAGGGGGGGACTGAAGCTTTCTTT

j_gene: TRBJ1-4
abundance: -
d_gene: -
v_gene: TRBV27
CDR3aa: CASSFGGSTNEKLFF
CDR3nt: TGTGCCAGCAGTTTCGGGGGATCGACTAATGAAAAACTGTTTTTT

j_gene: TRBJ1-4
abundance: -
d_gene: TRBD1
v_gene: TRBV28
CDR3aa: CASSRQGIMKLLFF
CDR3nt: TGTGCCAGCAGCCGACAGGGAATAATGAAATTACTGTTTTTT

j_gene: TRBJ2-3
abundance: few
d_gene: TRBD2
v_gene: TRBV4-1
CDR3aa: CASNRLAGGPDTQYF
CDR3nt: TGCGCCAGCAACCGACTAGCGGGAGGTCCAGATACGCAGTATTTT

j_gene: TRBJ2-7
abundance: few
d_gene: -
v_gene: TRBV29-1
CDR3aa: CSVGAGPYEQYF
CDR3nt: TGCAGCGTTGGTGCCGGACCCTACGAGCAGTACTTC

j_gene: TRBJ1-1
abundance: -
d_gene: -
v_gene: TRBV7-9
CDR3aa: CASSLGPGPNTEAFF
CDR3nt: TGTGCCAGCAGCTTAGGGCCGGGCCCGAACACTGAAGCTTTCTTT

j_gene: TRBJ2-1
abundance: once
d_gene: -
v_gene: TRBV20-1
CDR3aa: CSARAPGGNEQFF
CDR3nt: TGCAGTGCTAGAGCTCCCGGGGGAAATGAGCAGTTCTTC

j_gene: TRBJ2-7
abundance: -
d_gene: TRBD1
v_gene: TRBV27
CDR3aa: CASRMGRGSEQYF
CDR3nt: TGTGCCAGCAGGATGGGCAGGGGGAGCGAGCAGTACTTC

j_gene: TRBJ2-7
abundance: few
d_gene: -
v_gene: TRBV6-5
CDR3aa: CASSYSPGLLYEQYF
CDR3nt: TGTGCCAGCAGTTACTCGCCAGGTCTTCTATACGAGCAGTACTTC

j_gene: TRBJ2-7
abundance: -
d_gene: TRBD1
v_gene: TRBV7-8
CDR3aa: CASSQPAGQGAGEQYF
CDR3nt: TGTGCCAGCAGTCAACCTGCGGGACAGGGGGCTGGCGAGCAGTACTTC

j_gene: TRBJ2-3
abundance: few
d_gene: TRBD2
v_gene: TRBV2
CDR3aa: CASSEKRGDLSTDTQYF
CDR3nt: TGTGCCAGCAGTGAAAAGCGGGGGGATCTTAGCACAGATACGCAGTATTTT

j_gene: TRBJ2-3
abundance: -
d_gene: -
v_gene: TRBV6-2/TRBV6-3
CDR3aa: CASSTAGSSTDTQYF
CDR3nt: TGTGCCAGCAGTACGGCGGGGAGTAGCACAGATACGCAGTATTTT

j_gene: TRBJ1-2
abundance: few
d_gene: -
v_gene: TRBV5-1
CDR3aa: CASSLEALNYGYTF
CDR3nt: TGCGCCAGCAGCTTGGAGGCACTAAACTATGGCTACACCTTC

j_gene: TRBJ1-2
abundance: -
d_gene: -
v_gene: TRBV7-9
CDR3aa: CASSFPTDVYGYTF
CDR3nt: TGTGCCAGCAGCTTCCCAACGGACGTTTATGGCTACACCTTC

j_gene: TRBJ2-6
abundance: -
d_gene: TRBD1
v_gene: TRBV29-1
CDR3aa: CSAKGTGQGANVLTF
CDR3nt: TGCAGCGCGAAGGGGACAGGGCAGGGGGCCAACGTCCTGACTTTC

j_gene: TRBJ2-1
abundance: few
d_gene: -
v_gene: TRBV7-2
CDR3aa: CASSLEYSYNEQFF
CDR3nt: TGTGCCAGCAGCTTAGAGTACAGCTACAATGAGCAGTTCTTC

j_gene: TRBJ1-3
abundance: -
d_gene: -
v_gene: TRBV24-1
CDR3aa: CATRKGYNKGGNTIYF
CDR3nt: TGTGCCACCAGGAAGGGTTACAACAAGGGGGGAAACACCATATATTTT

j_gene: TRBJ1-5
abundance: few
d_gene: -
v_gene: TRBV6-5
CDR3aa: CASRLFAGSNQPQHF
CDR3nt: TGTGCCAGCAGGTTATTTGCGGGGAGCAATCAGCCCCAGCATTTT

j_gene: TRBJ2-5
abundance: few
d_gene: TRBD2
v_gene: TRBV7-3
CDR3aa: CASSPGVAGEETQYF
CDR3nt: TGTGCCAGCAGCCCTGGGGTAGCGGGGGAAGAGACCCAGTACTTC

j_gene: TRBJ1-2
abundance: few
d_gene: TRBD1
v_gene: TRBV6-5
CDR3aa: CASSYSEGQGAEGYTF
CDR3nt: TGTGCCAGCAGTTACTCGGAGGGACAGGGGGCAGAGGGCTACACCTTC

j_gene: TRBJ2-5
abundance: -
d_gene: TRBD2
v_gene: TRBV20-1
CDR3aa: CSALTSGGNQETQYF
CDR3nt: TGCAGTGCCCTAACTAGCGGGGGGAACCAAGAGACCCAGTACTTC

j_gene: TRBJ2-5
abundance: few
d_gene: -
v_gene: TRBV4-2
CDR3aa: CASSPWAGTTAETQYF
CDR3nt: TGTGCCAGCAGCCCTTGGGCGGGAACTACTGCAGAGACCCAGTACTTC

j_gene: TRBJ1-5
abundance: -
d_gene: -
v_gene: TRBV28
CDR3aa: CASTPVGQPQHF
CDR3nt: TGTGCCAGCACCCCCGTCGGTCAGCCCCAGCATTTT

j_gene: TRBJ2-7
abundance: few
d_gene: -
v_gene: TRBV20-1
CDR3aa: CSALDSMTYEQYF
CDR3nt: TGCAGTGCCTTGGACAGCATGACCTACGAGCAGTACTTC

j_gene: TRBJ1-5
abundance: few
d_gene: -
v_gene: TRBV5-1
CDR3aa: CASTNKGSYQHF
CDR3nt: TGCGCCAGCACCAACAAGGGATCGTACCAGCATTTT

j_gene: TRBJ1-4
abundance: -
d_gene: -
v_gene: TRBV4-1
CDR3aa: CASSQGPTGDTTNEKLFF
CDR3nt: TGCGCCAGCAGCCAAGGGCCGACAGGCGATACAACTAATGAAAAACTGTTTTTT

j_gene: TRBJ2-3
abundance: -
d_gene: TRBD2
v_gene: TRBV5-1
CDR3aa: CASSVSGASGDTDTQYF
CDR3nt: TGCGCCAGCAGCGTGTCGGGTGCTAGCGGCGACACAGATACGCAGTATTTT

j_gene: TRBJ1-4
abundance: -
d_gene: -
v_gene: TRBV6-6
CDR3aa: CASIQNEKLFF
CDR3nt: TGTGCCAGCATCCAAAATGAAAAACTGTTTTTT

j_gene: TRBJ1-5
abundance: few
d_gene: -
v_gene: TRBV7-2
CDR3aa: CASSPGLYQPQHF
CDR3nt: TGTGCCAGCAGCCCCGGCCTTTATCAGCCCCAGCATTTT

j_gene: TRBJ2-5
abundance: -
d_gene: -
v_gene: TRBV14
CDR3aa: CASSQGGRPLGTQYF
CDR3nt: TGTGCCAGCAGCCAAGGGGGACGGCCCTTGGGGACCCAGTACTTC

j_gene: TRBJ2-5
abundance: -
d_gene: -
v_gene: TRBV9
CDR3aa: CASSVAPGQVGGETQYF
CDR3nt: TGTGCCAGCAGCGTAGCCCCGGGGCAGGTTGGCGGAGAGACCCAGTACTTC

j_gene: TRBJ2-5
abundance: -
d_gene: TRBD2
v_gene: TRBV6-2/TRBV6-3
CDR3aa: CASSNGGAEETQYF
CDR3nt: TGTGCCAGTTCGAACGGGGGGGCGGAAGAGACCCAGTACTTC

j_gene: TRBJ2-3
abundance: few
d_gene: TRBD2
v_gene: TRBV6-5
CDR3aa: CASSQTSGATDTQYF
CDR3nt: TGTGCCAGCAGCCAAACTAGCGGGGCAACAGATACGCAGTATTTT

j_gene: TRBJ2-5
abundance: -
d_gene: TRBD2
v_gene: TRBV20-1
CDR3aa: CSASWRLAVETQYF
CDR3nt: TGCAGTGCTAGTTGGCGGCTAGCGGTAGAGACCCAGTACTTC

j_gene: TRBJ2-1
abundance: many
d_gene: TRBD2
v_gene: TRBV7-2
CDR3aa: CASSLAGGFNEQFF
CDR3nt: TGTGCCAGCAGTTTAGCGGGGGGGTTCAATGAGCAGTTCTTC

j_gene: TRBJ2-3
abundance: few
d_gene: -
v_gene: TRBV12-3/TRBV12-4
CDR3aa: CASSSGDAQYF
CDR3nt: TGTGCCAGCAGTAGTGGTGATGCGCAGTATTTT

j_gene: TRBJ1-2
abundance: few
d_gene: -
v_gene: TRBV4-2
CDR3aa: CASSQDKGDGYTF
CDR3nt: TGTGCCAGCAGCCAAGATAAAGGGGATGGCTACACCTTC

j_gene: TRBJ2-1
abundance: few
d_gene: -
v_gene: TRBV11-2
CDR3aa: CASRGLRGSYNEQFF
CDR3nt: TGTGCCAGCAGGGGCCTTAGGGGGTCCTACAATGAGCAGTTCTTC

j_gene: TRBJ2-3
abundance: -
d_gene: TRBD1
v_gene: TRBV7-2
CDR3aa: CASSGQGFTDTQYF
CDR3nt: TGTGCCAGCAGTGGACAGGGTTTCACAGATACGCAGTATTTT

j_gene: TRBJ2-3
abundance: -
d_gene: -
v_gene: TRBV24-1
CDR3aa: CATSVLGAADTQYF
CDR3nt: TGCGCCACCAGTGTACTGGGGGCGGCAGATACGCAGTATTTT

j_gene: TRBJ2-3
abundance: -
d_gene: -
v_gene: TRBV11-3
CDR3aa: CASSVEGPDTQYF
CDR3nt: TGTGCCAGCAGCGTAGAGGGTCCAGATACGCAGTATTTT

j_gene: TRBJ2-5
abundance: few
d_gene: -
v_gene: TRBV2
CDR3aa: CASSERGTKETQYF
CDR3nt: TGTGCCAGCAGTGAGAGGGGGACTAAAGAGACCCAGTACTTC

j_gene: TRBJ2-7
abundance: once
d_gene: -
v_gene: TRBV4-3
CDR3aa: CASSQEGALTYEQYF
CDR3nt: TGCGCCAGCAGCCAAGAAGGGGCCCTTACCTACGAGCAGTACTTC

j_gene: TRBJ1-1
abundance: -
d_gene: TRBD1
v_gene: TRBV4-3
CDR3aa: CASSQDDRGLTEAFF
CDR3nt: TGCGCCAGCAGCCAGGATGACAGGGGGCTGACTGAAGCTTTCTTT

j_gene: TRBJ1-2
abundance: few
d_gene: -
v_gene: TRBV27
CDR3aa: CASSMGTSHYGYTF
CDR3nt: TGTGCCAGCAGTATGGGGACCTCCCACTATGGCTACACCTTC

j_gene: TRBJ2-5
abundance: -
d_gene: -
v_gene: TRBV27
CDR3aa: CASSLTMTLQETQYF
CDR3nt: TGTGCCAGCAGTTTAACGATGACTCTCCAAGAGACCCAGTACTTC

j_gene: TRBJ1-2
abundance: few
d_gene: -
v_gene: TRBV7-9
CDR3aa: CASSLGAGANYGYTF
CDR3nt: TGTGCCAGCAGCTTAGGTGCAGGGGCTAACTATGGCTACACCTTC